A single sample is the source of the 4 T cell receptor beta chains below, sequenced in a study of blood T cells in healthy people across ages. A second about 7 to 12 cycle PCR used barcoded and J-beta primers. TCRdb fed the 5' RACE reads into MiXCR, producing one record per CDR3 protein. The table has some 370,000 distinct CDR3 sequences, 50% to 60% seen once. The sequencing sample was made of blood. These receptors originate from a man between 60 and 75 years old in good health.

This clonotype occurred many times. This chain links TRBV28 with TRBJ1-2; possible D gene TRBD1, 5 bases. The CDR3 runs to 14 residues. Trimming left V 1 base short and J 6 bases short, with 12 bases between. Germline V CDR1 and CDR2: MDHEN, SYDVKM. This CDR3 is CASSLLVRAHGYTF. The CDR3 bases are TGTGCCAGCAGTTTATTGGTCAGGGCTCATGGCTACACCTTC.

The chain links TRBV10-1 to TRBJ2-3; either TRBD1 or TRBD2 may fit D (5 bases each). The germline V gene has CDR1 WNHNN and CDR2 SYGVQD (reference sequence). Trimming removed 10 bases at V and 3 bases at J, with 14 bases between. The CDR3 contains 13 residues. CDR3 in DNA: TGCGCCACCCTCCGGGACGGAACAGATACGCAGTATTTT. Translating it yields CATLRDGTDTQYF.

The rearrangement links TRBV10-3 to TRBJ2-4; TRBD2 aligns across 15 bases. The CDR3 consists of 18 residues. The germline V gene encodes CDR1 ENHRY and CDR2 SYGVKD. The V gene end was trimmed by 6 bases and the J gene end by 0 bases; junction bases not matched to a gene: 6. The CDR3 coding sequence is TGTGCCATCAGCCCGGGACTAGCGGGGGGCCTAGCCAAAAACATTCAGTACTTC. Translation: CAISPGLAGGLAKNIQYF.

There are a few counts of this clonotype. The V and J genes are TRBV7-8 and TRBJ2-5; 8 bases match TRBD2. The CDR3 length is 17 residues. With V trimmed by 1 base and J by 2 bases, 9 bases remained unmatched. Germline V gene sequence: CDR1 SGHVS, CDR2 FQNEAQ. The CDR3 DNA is TGTGCCAGCAGCTTAGATTGGGCGGGGGGAACTCAAGAGACCCAGTACTTC. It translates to CASSLDWAGGTQETQYF.